This T cell receptor (beta chain) was captured by sequencing in a study of cytomegalovirus exposure and HLA in healthy donors. Study outcomes and limitations: Of the V segments, some could not be distinguished, including TRBV6-2 and TRBV6-3, and were excluded.

Use of 60 Vbeta and 13 Jbeta primers characterized the PCR. Measured with immunoSEQ multiplex PCR; TCRdb has only the in-frame clones, and not every one. Of about 200,000 clones in the sample, almost 80% were seen once. This CDR3 has 14 residues. Germline CDR1 and CDR2: MNHEY and SVGAGI. The trim removed 10 bases at V and 5 bases at J, leaving 12 bases unmatched. As to this clone: Its antigen is not known.

The V call is TRBV6-5, the J call TRBJ2-5; 8 nucleotides line up with TRBD1. This TCR came from a male donor in good health and CMV-seronegative. The sequencing input was PBMCs. CDR3 region: CAIARTGTFETQYF. CDR3 DNA sequence: TGTGCCATTGCCAGGACAGGGACCTTTGAGACCCAGTACTTC.